Presented here are 3 T cell receptor beta chains from one specimen sequenced in a study of PD-1 blockade in classical Hodgkin lymphoma. Libraries were prepared by immunoSEQ multiplex PCR; TCRdb keeps only in-frame clonotypes and omits some of them. The repertoire holds nearly 60,000 clones, with 80% to 95% as singletons. Following autologous stem cell transplantation, relapse occurred in every patient, and exposure to brentuximab vedotin varied. Specimen: peripheral blood mononuclear cells (PBMCs), collected before the second cycle of nivolumab. The receptors were sampled from a human donor with classical Hodgkin lymphoma.

The chain carries TRBV7-8 and TRBJ1-1, with 9 nucleotides matching TRBD1. With 2 bases clipped from V and 4 bases from J, the junction kept 8 bases outside the gene matches. Germline-derived CDR1 and CDR2 are SGHVS and FQNEAQ. The CDR3 runs to 16 residues. DNA for the CDR3: TGTGCCAGCAGCTTAAAGTTAGGGACAGGGAGCACTGAAGCTTTCTTT. Encoded protein: CASSLKLGTGSTEAFF.

The chain couples TRBV30 to TRBJ2-7; 7 positions agree with TRBD2. Germline CDR1 reads GTSNPN; CDR2 reads SVGIG (reference sequence). CDR3 size: 16 residues. The V and J ends lost 0 bases and 2 bases, in that order; junction bases with no gene match: 10. The chain's CDR3 is CAWSVSSTSLAYEQYF. The DNA of the CDR3 is TGTGCCTGGAGTGTGTCTTCGACTAGCTTGGCCTACGAGCAGTACTTC. Together with reference TRBV30 and TRBJ2-7, the CDR3 gives the full variable domain: SQTIHQWPATLVQPVGSPLSLECTVEGTSNPNLYWYRQAAGRGLQLLFYSVGIGQISSEVPQNLSASRPQDRQFILSSKKLLLSDSGFYLCAWSVSSTSLAYEQYFGPGTRLTVT.

The sample holds one count of this clone. The CDR3 sequence is CASSLGGYSYEQYF. The CDR3 DNA reads as TGCGCCAGCAGCTTAGGGGGCTACTCCTACGAGCAGTACTTC. The rearrangement uses TRBV5-1 and TRBJ2-7; the match to TRBD1 covers 7 bases. Germline loops: CDR1 SGHRS, CDR2 YFSETQ. This CDR3 spans 14 amino acids. Trimming took 2 bases from V and 0 from J; bases not matched to a gene: 2.